The clone carrying this T cell receptor (beta chain) was observed many times. TCRdb re-called clones via MiXCR from the PCR reads. The sample includes approximately 69,000 clones, about 14% of them seen just once. The data stem from a study of metastatic and nonmetastatic thyroid tumors. Across the study: Both malignant and benign thyroid patients supplied peripheral blood and tumor or nodule tissue samples, across which the repertoires of these patients were then compared.

Per germline, CDR1 LGHNA and CDR2 YSLEER. This CDR3 has 14 residues. V trimming: 4 bases; J trimming: 3 bases; junction bases outside the gene matches: 1. Nobody among the patients had been given any treatment before thyroid surgery. Sequenced input: blood. The gene calls are TRBV4-3 and TRBJ2-5; 11 positions agree with TRBD2. The clonotype was recovered from a male donor with papillary thyroid cancer or a benign thyroid nodule (not recorded which). Some clones in this sample may be carry-over from other donors' samples. The CDR3 here is CASSRGLAEETQYF. The CDR3 nucleotides are TGCGCCAGCAGCCGGGGACTAGCGGAAGAGACCCAGTACTTC.